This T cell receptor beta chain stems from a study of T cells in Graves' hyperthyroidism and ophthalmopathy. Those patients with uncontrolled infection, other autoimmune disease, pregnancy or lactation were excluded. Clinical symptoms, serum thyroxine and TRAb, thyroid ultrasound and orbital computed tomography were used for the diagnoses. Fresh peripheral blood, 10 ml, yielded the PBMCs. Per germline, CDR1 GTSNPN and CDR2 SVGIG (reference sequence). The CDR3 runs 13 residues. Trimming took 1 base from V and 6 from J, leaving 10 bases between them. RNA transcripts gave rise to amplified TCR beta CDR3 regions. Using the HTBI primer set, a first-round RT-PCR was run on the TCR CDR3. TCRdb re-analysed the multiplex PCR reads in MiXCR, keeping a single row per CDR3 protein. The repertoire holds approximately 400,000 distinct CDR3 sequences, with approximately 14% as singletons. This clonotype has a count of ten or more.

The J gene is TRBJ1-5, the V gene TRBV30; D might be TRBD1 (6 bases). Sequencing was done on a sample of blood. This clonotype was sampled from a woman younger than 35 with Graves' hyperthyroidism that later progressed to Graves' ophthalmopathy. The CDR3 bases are TGTGCCTGGAGTGGTCAGGGGCGTCAGCCCCAGCATTTT. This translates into CAWSGQGRQPQHF. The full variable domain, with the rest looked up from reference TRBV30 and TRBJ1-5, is SQTIHQWPATLVQPVGSPLSLECTVEGTSNPNLYWYRQAAGRGLQLLFYSVGIGQISSEVPQNLSASRPQDRQFILSSKKLLLSDSGFYLCAWSGQGRQPQHFGDGTRLSIL.